The sequence of this T cell receptor beta chain was determined in a study of T cell responses to AZD1222 COVID-19 vaccine (dated by TCRdb to about 2021). Notes on the research overall: AZD1222 recipients with second doses at about 4 weeks or about 12 weeks were pooled, because spike-specific TCR depth and breadth did not differ between schedules. A total of about 230 trial participants underwent TCR sequencing, of whom 207 received two doses of AZD1222 and approximately 25 received two doses of the MenACWY control vaccine. Trial participants were enrolled by age into subgroups of 18-55, 56-69 and 70-plus years, and approximately 150, 30 and 60 TCR-sequenced participants, respectively, were included in these subgroups. The paper's findings and limits, for the study overall: Vaccine-associated CD4 TCRs spanned the whole spike protein, with dominant responses in regions 160-218 and 743-854. No day 14 peak-response samples were available, so repertoires were characterized only after the peak T cell response. Conclusions about previously exposed vaccinees were limited because only a handful of AZD1222 recipients were SARS-CoV-2 seropositive at baseline. In the small 56-69-year group, the increase in depth fell short of significance, most likely because of low power. Reportedly, almost half of the unique spike-specific TCRs recognized epitopes lying outside the regions that are mutated in the B.1.351 and B.1.1.7 variants. Participants were mostly white British, with more females than males. The authors suggested clonal diversity may have been underestimated. Spike-specific TCR breadth and depth rose significantly after two AZD1222 doses compared with day 0 and with MenACWY recipients.

From the cysteine up to the phenylalanine, the CDR3 has a length of 18 residues. CDR3 DNA is the only sequence kept; it has 54 bases, read in frame from the first base. The germline V gene specifies SGHTS as CDR1 and YDEGEE as CDR2. The V end gives up 4 bases and the J end 0 bases, leaving 13 bases in the junction not matched to a gene. Points on this clone: What antigen it recognizes has not been identified. The input lacks base qualities; no much larger clone sits a single base away.

The CDR3 regions of human TCRbeta chains were subjected to immunosequencing. For the original study's pipeline: TCRs in the repertoires were matched against a reference library of SARS-CoV-2-specific TCRs that had been generated with the MIRA antigen-specificity platform. Breadth was defined as the fraction of unique TCRs that were SARS-CoV-2-associated. Depth was defined as the fraction of total T cells that were SARS-CoV-2-associated. Each spike-specific TCR was assigned to its reactive spike region and to a CD4 or CD8 class using the MIRA data. Log10-transformed breadth and depth values were compared by one-way ANOVA with Sidak's multiple comparisons tests. TCRdb stores this immuneACCESS table with in-frame sequences only. Part of the clones is absent; in the studies checked, under half of the shortfall reflects unresolved V genes, and no reason is known for the rest. V and J calls and clone size are those listed in that table; D and trimming were worked out from the DNA. This sample has about 180,000 clones in its table, and approximately 91% of those were observed once. 1.5% to 2% of the sample lies in the top ten.

The time point tag for this specimen amounts to: baseline before first vaccination. Vaccinee samples were obtained from the UK trials COV001 and COV002, which included a single-blind randomized controlled phase 2/3 trial of AZD1222 (ChAdOx1 nCoV-19) in healthy adults. For TCRbeta chain sequencing, PBMC samples from trial participants were taken at day 0 and at day 28 after the second dose. The V and J segments used are TRBV5-8 and TRBJ2-5; 9 middle bases align to TRBD2. Sequenced here: peripheral blood, sampled on day 0 of AZD1222 vaccination. The source of this sequence is an adult in good health. The DNA sequence is as follows: TGTGCCAGCAGCCTGATGAGATTAGCGGGAGCGCACCAAGAGACCCAGTACTTC. This translates into CASSLMRLAGAHQETQYF.